The 18 T cell receptor beta chains in this list originate from one sample, sequenced in a study of T cell repertoires in cytomegalovirus infection. Each CDR3 protein gets one entry after TCRdb re-called the reads with MiXCR. The table lists hundreds of thousands of distinct CDR3 sequences, roughly a third of them singletons. These TCRs' antigens remain unknown. The sequenced sample was cultured PBMCs, obtained from culture after CMV antigen stimulation. These receptors were obtained from a human donor in good health (CMV status not recorded). Some clones in this sample may be carry-over from other donors' samples.

The V and J genes are TRBV7-2 and TRBJ2-1; 9 bases line up with TRBD2. The germline gives CDR1 SGHTA, CDR2 FQGNSA. The junction had 9 bases not matched to a gene; V was cut back by 5 bases and J by 10 bases. CDR3 length equals 14 residues. The CDR3 loop is CASSGPGLAGEQFF. The CDR3 coding sequence is TGTGCCAGCAGCGGACCGGGACTAGCTGGAGAGCAGTTCTTC.

This clonotype was seen only once. This chain joins TRBV7-2 and TRBJ2-5; a weak D match, TRBD2 (5 bases). The germline V gene has CDR1 SGHTA and CDR2 FQGNSA. This CDR3 region has 15 residues. V was pared by 5 bases and J by 5 bases, with 18 bases between. The CDR3 nucleotides read TGTGCCAGCAGCCCCACCTCCGGGGTCTCGGAGACCCAGTACTTC. Its protein is CASSPTSGVSETQYF. The variable domain in full, completed from reference TRBV7-2 and TRBJ2-5, reads GAGVSQSPSNKVTEKGKDVELRCDPISGHTALYWYRQSLGQGLEFLIYFQGNSAPDKSGLPSDRFSAERTGGSVSTLTIQRTQQEDSAVYLCASSPTSGVSETQYFGPGTRLLVL.

The CDR3 is CASRFRHETNEKLFF. The CDR3 nucleotides read TGTGCCAGCAGGTTTCGACACGAGACTAATGAAAAACTGTTTTTT. The chain uses TRBV6-1 and TRBJ1-4; D is unresolved. The CDR3 is made up of 15 amino acids. Trimming removed 6 bases at V and 2 bases at J, with 13 bases between. The V gene's germline CDR1 is MNHNS and CDR2 SASEGT.

J is TRBJ2-7 and V is TRBV10-3, with TRBD2 matching over 9 bases. With 5 bases clipped from V and 1 base from J, the junction kept 9 bases outside the gene matches. CDR1 and CDR2 from the germline V gene are ENHRY and SYGVKD. This CDR3 contains 16 residues. The CDR3: CAISPSGREGSYEQYF. The CDR3 DNA reads as TGTGCCATCAGTCCCTCGGGGCGGGAGGGATCCTACGAGCAGTACTTC.

This chain links TRBV7-1 with TRBJ2-7; 12 nucleotides match TRBD2. TRBV7-1 qualifies as an ORF whose function is uncertain. The CDR3 sequence is 14 residues long. Trimming removed 5 bases from V and 6 bases from J; junction bases left unmatched: 5. The CDR3 loop is CASSKGTSGPEQYF. As DNA, the CDR3 is TGTGCCAGCAGCAAAGGGACTAGCGGGCCCGAGCAGTACTTC.

V is TRBV3-1 and J is TRBJ2-3, with a weak D call TRBD2 (6 bases). Germline V gene lookup returns CDR1 LGHDT and CDR2 YNNKEL (reference sequence). The CDR3 spans 16 residues. Between the trimmed V and J ends, which lost 7 bases and 4 bases, there was a span of 21 bases. The CDR3, as DNA: TGTGCCAGCACCAACGGCAGGGTAGGAGGGTCAGATACGCAGTATTTT. Protein sequence: CASTNGRVGGSDTQYF.

V gene TRBV5-4 combines with J gene TRBJ2-3; TRBD1 aligns across 9 bases. V gave up 6 bases and J gave up 4 bases; unmatched junction bases: 15. CDR3 length: 17 residues. Germline V CDR1 and CDR2: SGHNT, YYREEE (reference sequence). Here the CDR3 DNA reads TGTGCCAGCACCGATCCCTCACAGGGGGCAGGGTCAGATACGCAGTATTTT. Translation gives CASTDPSQGAGSDTQYF.

The gene calls are TRBV2 and TRBJ1-5, with D hard to call. The V gene lost 7 bases and the J gene lost 7 bases, with 14 bases spanning the gap. The CDR3 loop spans 13 amino acids. Germline V gene sequence: CDR1 SNHLY, CDR2 FYNNEI. CDR3 amino acids: CASTSDPGQPQHF. CDR3 coding DNA: TGTGCCAGCACTTCCGACCCGGGACAGCCCCAGCATTTT.

This clonotype has more than one count but fewer than ten. The chain uses TRBV11-2 and TRBJ2-1; the match to TRBD2 covers 8 bases. Losses at the gene ends were 8 bases for V and 0 bases for J; bases not matched to a gene: 18. Per germline, CDR1 SGHAT and CDR2 FQNNGV. The CDR3 consists of 19 residues. The CDR3 sequence: CASSWVGTSGYSSYNEQFF. In DNA, the CDR3 is TGTGCCAGCTCGTGGGTGGGTACTAGCGGCTACAGCTCCTACAATGAGCAGTTCTTC. Full variable domain (remainder filled in from reference TRBV11-2 and TRBJ2-1): EAGVAQSPRYKIIEKRQSVAFWCNPISGHATLYWYQQILGQGPKLLIQFQNNGVVDDSQLPKDRFSAERLKGVDSTLKIQPAKLEDSAVYLCASSWVGTSGYSSYNEQFFGPGTRLTVL.

The rearrangement joins TRBV20-1 to TRBJ1-2; TRBD1 aligns across 7 bases. The junction had 9 bases not matched to a gene; V was cut back by 1 base and J by 4 bases. This CDR3 is built from 15 residues. CDR1 and CDR2 (germline): DFQATT, SNEGSKA (reference sequence). DNA for the CDR3: TGCAGTGCTAGAGGCCGACAGGGACGGGTCTATGGCTACACCTTC. Translation: CSARGRQGRVYGYTF.

V gene TRBV6-1 combines with J gene TRBJ2-1; D is ambiguous. Germline loops: CDR1 MNHNS, CDR2 SASEGT. V gave up 8 bases and J gave up 4 bases, with 21 bases separating them. This CDR3 region has 16 residues. CDR3 sequence (DNA): TGTGCCAGCCGCGAATGGCGGACGAGATTATACAATGAGCAGTTCTTC. It codes for CASREWRTRLYNEQFF.

The chain carries TRBV20-1 and TRBJ2-1; 7 bases line up with TRBD2. CDR3 length: 14 residues. Germline assignment: CDR1 DFQATT and CDR2 SNEGSKA (reference sequence). J lost 4 bases, V lost 6 bases, and 9 bases had no gene match. CDR3 region: CSAPRRGFYNEQFF. In DNA, the CDR3 is TGCAGTGCCCCGAGGCGGGGGTTTTACAATGAGCAGTTCTTC.

This clonotype was seen only a few times. The J gene is TRBJ2-7, the V gene TRBV7-2, with a weak D call TRBD2 (6 bases). Germline V gene lookup returns CDR1 SGHTA and CDR2 FQGNSA. The CDR3 runs 14 residues. V lost 2 bases to trimming and J lost 6 bases, with 14 bases between them. The CDR3 is CASSLSTGTGEQYF. The CDR3 DNA reads TGTGCCAGCAGCTTATCCACTGGGACTGGCGAGCAGTACTTC.

The table lists this clonotype with a few counts. The chain carries TRBV5-1 and TRBJ1-5; 7 nucleotides line up with TRBD1. Germline CDR1 and CDR2: SGHRS and YFSETQ. V lost 0 bases, J lost 5 bases, and 8 bases stayed unmatched. The CDR3 extends over 16 amino acids. This CDR3 is CASSLDGSQGDQPQHF. DNA of the CDR3: TGCGCCAGCAGCTTGGACGGTTCCCAGGGGGATCAGCCCCAGCATTTT.

The sample holds a few counts of this clonotype. V and J are TRBV7-2 and TRBJ2-7, with D tentatively TRBD1 (7 bases). CDR1 and CDR2 (germline): SGHTA, FQGNSA. This CDR3 spans 13 amino acids. V lost 9 bases, J lost 7 bases, and 19 bases lay in between. CDR3 nucleotide sequence: TGTGCCAGTGGGGGCAGGGGGGTGTGGGAGCAGTACTTC. It codes for CASGGRGVWEQYF.

The genes are TRBV4-3 and TRBJ2-3; D not certain. V was trimmed by 0 bases and J by 2 bases, leaving 6 bases between them. The CDR3 is made up of 14 amino acids. CDR1 and CDR2 (germline): LGHNA, YSLEER. The CDR3 sequence is CASSQDSVTDTQYF. The CDR3 nucleotides read TGCGCCAGCAGCCAAGATTCAGTCACAGATACGCAGTATTTT.

The genes are TRBV2 and TRBJ2-3; 7 bases align to TRBD1. The CDR3 sequence is 15 residues long. The germline V gene has CDR1 SNHLY and CDR2 FYNNEI. Trimming took 0 bases from V and 4 from J; bases not matched to a gene: 4. The CDR3, as DNA: TGTGCCAGCAGTGAAGCGGCGACAGGGTCAGATACGCAGTATTTT. This codes for CASSEAATGSDTQYF.

The chain is built from TRBV11-2 and TRBJ2-2, with 8 bases lining up with TRBD2. The V and J ends lost 3 bases and 2 bases, in that order; junction bases with no gene match: 11. CDR3 length: 18 residues. Germline V lookup: CDR1 SGHAT, CDR2 FQNNGV. DNA for the CDR3: TGTGCCAGCAGCTTCGGAGGCGTCGGGGGGGTTAACACCGGGGAGCTGTTTTTT. Translating it yields CASSFGGVGGVNTGELFF.